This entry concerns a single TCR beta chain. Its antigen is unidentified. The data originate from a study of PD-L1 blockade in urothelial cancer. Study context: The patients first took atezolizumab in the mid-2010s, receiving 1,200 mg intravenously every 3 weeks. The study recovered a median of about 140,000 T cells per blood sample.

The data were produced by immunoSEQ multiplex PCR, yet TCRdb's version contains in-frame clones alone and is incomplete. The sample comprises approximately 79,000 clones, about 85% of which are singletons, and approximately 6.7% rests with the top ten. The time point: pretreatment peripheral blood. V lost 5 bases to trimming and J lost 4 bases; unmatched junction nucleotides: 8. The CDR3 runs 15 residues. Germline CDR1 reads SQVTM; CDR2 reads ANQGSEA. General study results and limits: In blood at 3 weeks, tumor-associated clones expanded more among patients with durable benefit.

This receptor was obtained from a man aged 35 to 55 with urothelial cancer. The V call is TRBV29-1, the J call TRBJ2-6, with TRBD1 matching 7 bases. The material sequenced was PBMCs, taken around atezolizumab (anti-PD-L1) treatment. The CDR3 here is CSVRQGSRGANVLTF. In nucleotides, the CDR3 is TGCAGCGTTCGACAGGGTTCGAGGGGGGCCAACGTCCTGACTTTC. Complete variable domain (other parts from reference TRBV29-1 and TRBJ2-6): SAVISQKPSRDICQRGTSLTIQCQVDSQVTMMFWYRQQPGQSLTLIATANQGSEATYESGFVIDKFPISRPNLTFSTLTVSNMSPEDSSIYLCSVRQGSRGANVLTFGAGSRLTVL.